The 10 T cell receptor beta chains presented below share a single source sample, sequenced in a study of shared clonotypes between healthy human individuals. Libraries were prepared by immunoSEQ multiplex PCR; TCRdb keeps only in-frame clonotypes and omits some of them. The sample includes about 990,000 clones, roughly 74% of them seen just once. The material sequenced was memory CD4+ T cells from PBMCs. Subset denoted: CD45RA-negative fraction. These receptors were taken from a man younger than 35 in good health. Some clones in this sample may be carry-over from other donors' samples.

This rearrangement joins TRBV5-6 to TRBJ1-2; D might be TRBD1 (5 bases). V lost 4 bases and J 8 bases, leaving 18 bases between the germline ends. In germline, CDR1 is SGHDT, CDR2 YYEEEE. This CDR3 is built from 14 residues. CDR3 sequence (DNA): TGTGCCAGCAGCCCCGTCCTACAGGAATACGGCTACACCTTC. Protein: CASSPVLQEYGYTF.

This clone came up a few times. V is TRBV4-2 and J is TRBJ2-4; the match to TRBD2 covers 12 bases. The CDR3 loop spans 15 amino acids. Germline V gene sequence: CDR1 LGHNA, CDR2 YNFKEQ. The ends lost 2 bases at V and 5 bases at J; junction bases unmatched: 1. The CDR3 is CASSQSSGRENIQYF. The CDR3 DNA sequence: TGTGCCAGCAGCCAATCTAGCGGGAGGGAAAACATTCAGTACTTC.

The CDR3 is CASGPRRNSYEQYF. DNA for the CDR3: TGTGCCAGCGGACCCAGGAGGAACTCCTACGAGCAGTACTTC. The chain couples TRBV7-6 to TRBJ2-7, with D perhaps TRBD2 (5 bases). Germline-derived CDR1 and CDR2 are SGHVS and FNYEAQ. The CDR3 is 14 amino acids. V dropped 8 bases and J dropped 0 bases, with 14 bases sitting between them.

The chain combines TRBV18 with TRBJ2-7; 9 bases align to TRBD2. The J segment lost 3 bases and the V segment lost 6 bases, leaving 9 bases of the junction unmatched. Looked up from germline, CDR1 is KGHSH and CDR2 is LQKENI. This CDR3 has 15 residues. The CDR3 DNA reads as TGTGCCAGCTCTCCCGCAGGAGCGGGAGGCTACGAGCAGTACTTC. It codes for CASSPAGAGGYEQYF. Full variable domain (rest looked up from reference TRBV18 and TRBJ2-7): NAGVMQNPRHLVRRRGQEARLRCSPMKGHSHVYWYRQLPEEGLKFMVYLQKENIIDESGMPKERFSAEFPKEGPSILRIQQVVRGDSAAYFCASSPAGAGGYEQYFGPGTRLTVT.

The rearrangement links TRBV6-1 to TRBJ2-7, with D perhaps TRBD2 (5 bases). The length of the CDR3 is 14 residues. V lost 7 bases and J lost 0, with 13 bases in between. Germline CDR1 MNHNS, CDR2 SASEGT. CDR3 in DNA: TGTGCCAGCAAGGGAGCGGCCCCCTCCTACGAGCAGTACTTC. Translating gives CASKGAAPSYEQYF.

CDR3 residues: CASSLGTSPTGELFF. In DNA form, the CDR3 reads TGTGCCAGCAGCTTAGGAACTAGCCCCACCGGGGAGCTGTTTTTT. V is TRBV7-3 and J is TRBJ2-2, with D perhaps TRBD2 (6 bases). CDR1 SGHTA and CDR2 FQGTGA come from the germline V gene. Between the trimmed V and J ends, which lost 2 bases and 4 bases, there was a span of 11 bases. The CDR3 is 15 residues long. The full variable domain, with the rest looked up from reference TRBV7-3 and TRBJ2-2, is GAGVSQTPSNKVTEKGKYVELRCDPISGHTALYWYRQSLGQGPEFLIYFQGTGAADDSGLPNDRFFAVRPEGSVSTLKIQRTERGDSAVYLCASSLGTSPTGELFFGEGSRLTVL.

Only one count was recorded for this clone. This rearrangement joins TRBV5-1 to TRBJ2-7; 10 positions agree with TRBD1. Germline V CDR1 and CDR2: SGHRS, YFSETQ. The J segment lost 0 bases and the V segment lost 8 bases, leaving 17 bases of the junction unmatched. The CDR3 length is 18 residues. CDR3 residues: CARVMGQGPSRSSYEQYF. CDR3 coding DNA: TGCGCCAGGGTAATGGGACAGGGGCCCTCGCGGAGCTCCTACGAGCAGTACTTC.

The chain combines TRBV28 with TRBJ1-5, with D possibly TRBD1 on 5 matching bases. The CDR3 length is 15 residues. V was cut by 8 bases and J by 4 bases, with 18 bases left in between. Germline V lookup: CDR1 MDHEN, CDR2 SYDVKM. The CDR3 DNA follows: TGTGCCAGCGGCCCAGCGGGGGGGTCTAATCAGCCCCAGCATTTT. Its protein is CASGPAGGSNQPQHF.

The CDR3 region is CSVERGVVVDEQFF. The CDR3 bases are TGCAGCGTTGAAAGGGGGGTTGTTGTGGATGAGCAGTTCTTC. V gene TRBV29-1 combines with J gene TRBJ2-1; tentatively, D is TRBD1 or TRBD2 (6 bases each). The V end lost 2 bases, the J end lost 8 bases, and 16 bases lay between the germline ends. Germline V gene sequence: CDR1 SQVTM, CDR2 ANQGSEA. The CDR3 runs to 14 residues.

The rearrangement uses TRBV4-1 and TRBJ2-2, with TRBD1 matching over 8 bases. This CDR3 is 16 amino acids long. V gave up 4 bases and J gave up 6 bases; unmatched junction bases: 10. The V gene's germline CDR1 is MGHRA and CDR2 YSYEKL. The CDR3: CASSLGTGLFAGELFF. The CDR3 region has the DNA TGCGCCAGCAGCCTCGGGACAGGCCTTTTCGCCGGGGAGCTGTTTTTT.